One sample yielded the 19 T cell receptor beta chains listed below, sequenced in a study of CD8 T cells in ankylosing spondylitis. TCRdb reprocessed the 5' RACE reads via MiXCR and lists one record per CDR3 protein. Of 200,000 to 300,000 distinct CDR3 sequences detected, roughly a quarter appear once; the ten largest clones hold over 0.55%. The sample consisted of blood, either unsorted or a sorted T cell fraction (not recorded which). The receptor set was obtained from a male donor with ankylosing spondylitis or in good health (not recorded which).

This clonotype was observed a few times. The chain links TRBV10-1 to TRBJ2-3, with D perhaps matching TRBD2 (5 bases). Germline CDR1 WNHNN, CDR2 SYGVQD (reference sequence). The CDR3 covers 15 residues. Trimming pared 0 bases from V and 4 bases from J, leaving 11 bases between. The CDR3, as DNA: TGCGCCAGCAGTGAGTCTGGAAGCGGCTCAGATACGCAGTATTTT. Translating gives CASSESGSGSDTQYF.

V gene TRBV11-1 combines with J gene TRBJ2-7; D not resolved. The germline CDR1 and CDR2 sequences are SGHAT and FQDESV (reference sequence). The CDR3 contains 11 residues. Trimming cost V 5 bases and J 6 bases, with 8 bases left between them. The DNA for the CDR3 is TGTGCCAGCAGCCGGCTTGGCGAGCAGTACTTC. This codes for CASSRLGEQYF. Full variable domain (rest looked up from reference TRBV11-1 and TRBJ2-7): EAEVAQSPRYKITEKSQAVAFWCDPISGHATLYWYRQILGQGPELLVQFQDESVVDDSQLPKDRFSAERLKGVDSTLKIQPAELGDSAMYLCASSRLGEQYFGPGTRLTVT.

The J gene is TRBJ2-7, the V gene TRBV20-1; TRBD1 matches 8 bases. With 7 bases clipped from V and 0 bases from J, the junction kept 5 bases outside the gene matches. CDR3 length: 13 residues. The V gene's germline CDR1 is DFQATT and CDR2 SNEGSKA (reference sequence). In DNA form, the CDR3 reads TGCAGTGGGACAGGGAGAAACTCCTACGAGCAGTACTTC. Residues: CSGTGRNSYEQYF.

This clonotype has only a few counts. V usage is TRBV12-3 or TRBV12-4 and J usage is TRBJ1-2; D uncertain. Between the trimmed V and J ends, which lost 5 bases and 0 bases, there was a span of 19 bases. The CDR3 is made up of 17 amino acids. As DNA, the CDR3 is TGTGCCAGCAGTCCACGGGGTCGGGCGAACTCTAACTATGGCTACACCTTC. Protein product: CASSPRGRANSNYGYTF.

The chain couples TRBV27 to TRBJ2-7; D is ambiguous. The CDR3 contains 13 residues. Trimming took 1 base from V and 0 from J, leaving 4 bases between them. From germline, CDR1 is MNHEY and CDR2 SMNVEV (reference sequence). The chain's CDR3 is CASSLYPSYEQYF. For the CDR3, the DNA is TGTGCCAGCAGTTTATATCCCTCCTACGAGCAGTACTTC.

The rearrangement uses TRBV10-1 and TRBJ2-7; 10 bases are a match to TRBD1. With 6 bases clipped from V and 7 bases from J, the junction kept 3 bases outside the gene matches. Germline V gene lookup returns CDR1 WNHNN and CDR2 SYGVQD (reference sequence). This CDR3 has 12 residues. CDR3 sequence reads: CASSRDRGEQYF. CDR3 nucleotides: TGCGCCAGCAGCCGGGACAGGGGAGAGCAGTACTTC.

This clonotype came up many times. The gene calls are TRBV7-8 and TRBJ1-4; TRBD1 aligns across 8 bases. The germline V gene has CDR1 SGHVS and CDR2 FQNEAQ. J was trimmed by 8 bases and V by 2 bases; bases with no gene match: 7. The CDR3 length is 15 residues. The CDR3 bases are TGTGCCAGCAGCTTAACTCCAGGGGGCCGAGAAAAACTGTTTTTT. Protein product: CASSLTPGGREKLFF.

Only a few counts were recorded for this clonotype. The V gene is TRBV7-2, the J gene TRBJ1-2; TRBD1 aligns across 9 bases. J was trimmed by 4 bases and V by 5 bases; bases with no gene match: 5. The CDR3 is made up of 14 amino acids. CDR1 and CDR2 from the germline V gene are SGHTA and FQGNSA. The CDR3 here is CASSVTGGGYGYTF. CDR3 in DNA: TGTGCCAGCAGCGTGACAGGGGGTGGCTATGGCTACACCTTC.

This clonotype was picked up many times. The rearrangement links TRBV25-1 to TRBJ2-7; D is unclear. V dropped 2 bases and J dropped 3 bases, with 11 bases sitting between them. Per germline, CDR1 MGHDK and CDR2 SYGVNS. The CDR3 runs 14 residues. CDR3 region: CASSERKGNYEQYF. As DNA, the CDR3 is TGTGCCAGCAGTGAACGGAAGGGCAACTACGAGCAGTACTTC.

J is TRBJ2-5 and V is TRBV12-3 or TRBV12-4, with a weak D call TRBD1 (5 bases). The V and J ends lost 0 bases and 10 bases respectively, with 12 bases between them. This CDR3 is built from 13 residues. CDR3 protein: CASSLAGATIQYF. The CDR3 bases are TGTGCCAGCAGTTTAGCTGGGGCAACCATCCAGTACTTC.

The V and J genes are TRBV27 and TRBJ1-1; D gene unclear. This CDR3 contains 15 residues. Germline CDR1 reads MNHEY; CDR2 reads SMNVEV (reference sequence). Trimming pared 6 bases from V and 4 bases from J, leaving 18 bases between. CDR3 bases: TGTGCCAGCAGACGACCGGGAGGTGTCGGCACTGAAGCTTTCTTT. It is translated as CASRRPGGVGTEAFF.

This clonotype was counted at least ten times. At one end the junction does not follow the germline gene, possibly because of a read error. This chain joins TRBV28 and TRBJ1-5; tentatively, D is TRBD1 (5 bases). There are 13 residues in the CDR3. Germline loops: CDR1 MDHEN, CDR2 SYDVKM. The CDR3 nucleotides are TGTGTCAGCAGACCGGGACCAACTCAGCCCCAGCATTTT. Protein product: CVSRPGPTQPQHF.

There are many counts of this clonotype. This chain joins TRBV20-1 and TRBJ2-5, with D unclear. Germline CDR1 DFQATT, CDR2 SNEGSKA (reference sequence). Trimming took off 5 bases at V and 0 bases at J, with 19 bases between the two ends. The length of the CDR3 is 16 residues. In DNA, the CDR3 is TGCAGTGCTCCCTCCCAACGGCCTGGGGACCAAGAGACCCAGTACTTC. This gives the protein CSAPSQRPGDQETQYF.

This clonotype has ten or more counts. CDR3 in amino acids: CASSPRQTTIYF. The CDR3, as DNA: TGTGCCAGCAGTCCCAGACAGACCACCATATATTTT. The chain combines TRBV12-3 or TRBV12-4 with TRBJ1-3, with a weak D call TRBD1 (5 bases). The germline V and J ends were trimmed by 5 bases and 9 bases, with 11 bases remaining between them. The CDR3 is 12 residues long.

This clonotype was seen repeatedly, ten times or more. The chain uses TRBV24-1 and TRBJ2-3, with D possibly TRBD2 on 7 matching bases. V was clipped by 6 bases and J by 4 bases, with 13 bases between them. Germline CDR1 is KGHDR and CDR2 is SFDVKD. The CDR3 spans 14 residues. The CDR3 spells CATSLGGLADTQYF. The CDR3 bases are TGTGCCACCAGTCTCGGGGGGCTGGCAGATACGCAGTATTTT.

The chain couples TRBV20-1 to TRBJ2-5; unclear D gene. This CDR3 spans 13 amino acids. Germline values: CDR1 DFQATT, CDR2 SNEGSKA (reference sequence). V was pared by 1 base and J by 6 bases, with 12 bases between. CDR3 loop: CSARVTIQKTQYF. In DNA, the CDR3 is TGCAGTGCTAGAGTAACTATTCAGAAGACCCAGTACTTC.

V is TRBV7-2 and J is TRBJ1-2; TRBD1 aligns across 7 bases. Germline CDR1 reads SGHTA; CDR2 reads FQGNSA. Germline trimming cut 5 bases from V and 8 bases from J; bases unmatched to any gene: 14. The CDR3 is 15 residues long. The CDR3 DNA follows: TGTGCCAGCAGCGGGTCTCGAGGGGGCGCGTCCGGCTACACCTTC. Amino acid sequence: CASSGSRGGASGYTF.

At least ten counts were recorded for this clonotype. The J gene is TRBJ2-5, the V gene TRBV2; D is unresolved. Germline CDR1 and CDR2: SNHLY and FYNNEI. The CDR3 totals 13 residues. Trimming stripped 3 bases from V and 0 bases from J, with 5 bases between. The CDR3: CASSDDNQETQYF. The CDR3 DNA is TGTGCCAGCAGTGATGACAACCAAGAGACCCAGTACTTC. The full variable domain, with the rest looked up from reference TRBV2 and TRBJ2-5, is EPEVTQTPSHQVTQMGQEVILRCVPISNHLYFYWYRQILGQKVEFLVSFYNNEISEKSEIFDDQFSVERPDGSNFTLKIRSTKLEDSAMYFCASSDDNQETQYFGPGTRLLVL.

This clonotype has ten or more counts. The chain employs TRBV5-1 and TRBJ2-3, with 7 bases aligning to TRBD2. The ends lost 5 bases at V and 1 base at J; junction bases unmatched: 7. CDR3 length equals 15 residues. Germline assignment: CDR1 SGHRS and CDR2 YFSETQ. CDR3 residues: CASRSSGDRTDTQYF. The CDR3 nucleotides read TGCGCCAGCAGGTCGAGCGGGGACCGCACAGATACGCAGTATTTT.